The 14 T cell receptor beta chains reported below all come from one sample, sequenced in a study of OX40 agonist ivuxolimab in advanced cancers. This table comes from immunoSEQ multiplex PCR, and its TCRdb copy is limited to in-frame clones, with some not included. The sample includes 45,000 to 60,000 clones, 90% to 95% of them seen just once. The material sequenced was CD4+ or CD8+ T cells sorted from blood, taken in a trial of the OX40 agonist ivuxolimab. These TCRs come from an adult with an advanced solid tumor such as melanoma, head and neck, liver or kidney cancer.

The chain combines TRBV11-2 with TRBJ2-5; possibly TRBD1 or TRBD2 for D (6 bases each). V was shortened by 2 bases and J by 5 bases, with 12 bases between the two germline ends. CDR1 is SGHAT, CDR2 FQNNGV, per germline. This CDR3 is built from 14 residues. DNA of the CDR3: TGTGCCAGCAGCTTATCCGGGGGCTTGGAGACCCAGTACTTC. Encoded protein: CASSLSGGLETQYF.

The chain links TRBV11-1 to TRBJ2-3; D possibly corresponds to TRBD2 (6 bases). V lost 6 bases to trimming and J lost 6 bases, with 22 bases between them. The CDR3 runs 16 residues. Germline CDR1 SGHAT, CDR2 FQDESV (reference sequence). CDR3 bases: TGTGCCAGCAGGTCGGCGGGGCGACTACTCTGGGATACGCAGTATTTT. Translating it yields CASRSAGRLLWDTQYF. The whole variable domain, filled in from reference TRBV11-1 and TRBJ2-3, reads EAEVAQSPRYKITEKSQAVAFWCDPISGHATLYWYRQILGQGPELLVQFQDESVVDDSQLPKDRFSAERLKGVDSTLKIQPAELGDSAMYLCASRSAGRLLWDTQYFGPGTRLTVL.

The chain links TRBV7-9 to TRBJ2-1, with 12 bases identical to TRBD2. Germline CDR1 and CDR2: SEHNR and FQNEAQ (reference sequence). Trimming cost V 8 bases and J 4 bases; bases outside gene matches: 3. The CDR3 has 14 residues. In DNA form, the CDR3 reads TGTGCCAGCTCCGGGACTAGCGGGTACAATGAGCAGTTCTTC. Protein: CASSGTSGYNEQFF.

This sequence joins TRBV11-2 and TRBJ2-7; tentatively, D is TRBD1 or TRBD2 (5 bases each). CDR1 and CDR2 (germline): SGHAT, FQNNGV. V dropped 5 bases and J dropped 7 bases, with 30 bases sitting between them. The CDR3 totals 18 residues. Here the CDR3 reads CASSLRDGPPSALIEQYF. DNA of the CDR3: TGTGCCAGCAGCCTCCGGGACGGACCCCCAAGTGCCCTAATAGAGCAGTACTTC.

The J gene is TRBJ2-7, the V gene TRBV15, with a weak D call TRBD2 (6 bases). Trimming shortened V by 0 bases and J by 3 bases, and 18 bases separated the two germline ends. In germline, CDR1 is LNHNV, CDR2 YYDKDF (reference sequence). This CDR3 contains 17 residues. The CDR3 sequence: CATSRDLGGRHFYEQYF. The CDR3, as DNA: TGTGCCACCAGCAGAGATCTCGGGGGAAGACATTTCTACGAGCAGTACTTC. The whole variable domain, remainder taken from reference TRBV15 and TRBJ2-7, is DAMVIQNPRYQVTQFGKPVTLSCSQTLNHNVMYWYQQKSSQAPKLLFHYYDKDFNNEADTPDNFQSRRPNTSFCFLDIRSPGLGDTAMYLCATSRDLGGRHFYEQYFGPGTRLTVT.

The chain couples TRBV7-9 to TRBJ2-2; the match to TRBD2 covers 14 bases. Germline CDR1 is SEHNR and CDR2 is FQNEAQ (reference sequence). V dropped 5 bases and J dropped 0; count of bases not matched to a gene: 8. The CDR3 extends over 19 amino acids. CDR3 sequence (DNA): TGTGCCAGCAGCCCCGGACTAGCGGGAGGTTTCGCGAACACCGGGGAGCTGTTTTTT. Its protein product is CASSPGLAGGFANTGELFF.

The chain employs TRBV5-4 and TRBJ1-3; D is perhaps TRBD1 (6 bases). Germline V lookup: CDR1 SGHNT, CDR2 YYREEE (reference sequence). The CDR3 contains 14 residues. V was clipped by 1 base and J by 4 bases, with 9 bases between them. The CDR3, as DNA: TGTGCCAGCAGCTTGCGGGGGCACGGAAACACCATATATTTT. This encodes CASSLRGHGNTIYF.

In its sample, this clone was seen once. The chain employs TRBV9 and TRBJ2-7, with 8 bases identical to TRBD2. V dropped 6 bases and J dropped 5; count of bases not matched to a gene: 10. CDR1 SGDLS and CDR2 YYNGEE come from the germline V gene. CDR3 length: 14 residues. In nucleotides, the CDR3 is TGTGCCAGCACCGTCGGTGCGGGAGGTAACGAGCAGTACTTC. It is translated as CASTVGAGGNEQYF. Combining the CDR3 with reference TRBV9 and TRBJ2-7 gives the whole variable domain DSGVTQTPKHLITATGQRVTLRCSPRSGDLSVYWYQQSLDQGLQFLIQYYNGEERAKGNILERFSAQQFPDLHSELNLSSLELGDSALYFCASTVGAGGNEQYFGPGTRLTVT.

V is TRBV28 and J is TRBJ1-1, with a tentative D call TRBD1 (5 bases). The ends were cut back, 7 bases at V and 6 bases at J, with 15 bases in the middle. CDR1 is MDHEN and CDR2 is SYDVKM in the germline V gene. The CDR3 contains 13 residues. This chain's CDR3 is CASIGLDMSEAFF. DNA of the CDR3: TGTGCCAGCATAGGTCTGGACATGTCTGAAGCTTTCTTT.

DNA for the CDR3: TGTGCCATCAGTGAGACGGGACAGGGAATGATAACTGGGGCCAACGTCCTGACTTTC. This encodes CAISETGQGMITGANVLTF. The V gene is TRBV10-3, the J gene TRBJ2-6; TRBD1 matches at 9 bases. With V trimmed by 2 bases and J by 2 bases, 10 bases remained unmatched. The CDR3 has 19 amino acids. Germline CDR1 is ENHRY and CDR2 is SYGVKD.

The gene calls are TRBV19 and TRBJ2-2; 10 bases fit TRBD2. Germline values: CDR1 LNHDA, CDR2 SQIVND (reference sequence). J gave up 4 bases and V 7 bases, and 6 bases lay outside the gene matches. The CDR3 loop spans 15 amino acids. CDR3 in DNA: TGTGCCAGTATCGGGACTAGCGTATTCACCGGGGAGCTGTTTTTT. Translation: CASIGTSVFTGELFF.

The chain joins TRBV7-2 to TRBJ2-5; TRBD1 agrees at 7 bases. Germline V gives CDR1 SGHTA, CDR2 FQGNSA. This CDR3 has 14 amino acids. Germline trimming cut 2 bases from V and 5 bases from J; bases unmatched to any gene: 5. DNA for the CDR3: TGTGCCAGCAGCTTAAACAGGGGCGGTGAGACCCAGTACTTC. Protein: CASSLNRGGETQYF.

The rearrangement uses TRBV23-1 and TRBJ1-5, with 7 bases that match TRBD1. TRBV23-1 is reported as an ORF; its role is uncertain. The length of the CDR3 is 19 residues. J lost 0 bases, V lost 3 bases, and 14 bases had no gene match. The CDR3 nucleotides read TGCGCCAGCAGTCACCTTCAGGGGGATAAACCTTATAGCAATCAGCCCCAGCATTTT. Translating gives CASSHLQGDKPYSNQPQHF.

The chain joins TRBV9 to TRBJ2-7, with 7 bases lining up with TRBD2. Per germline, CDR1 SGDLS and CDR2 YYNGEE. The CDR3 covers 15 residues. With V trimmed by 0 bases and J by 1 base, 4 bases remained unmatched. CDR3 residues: CASSVGAGWSYEQYF. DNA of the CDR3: TGTGCCAGCAGCGTAGGAGCGGGGTGGTCCTACGAGCAGTACTTC.